This T cell receptor beta chain was recorded in a study of regulatory T cells in long-lasting Graves disease. Study conclusions and caveats: With a small sample size, accuracy may have been reduced. Lower TCR diversity characterized persistent Graves' patients relative to newly diagnosed patients. There were preferences for TRBV28, TRBJ1-2 and TRBJ2-5 in persistent disease.

V lost 1 base to trimming and J lost 6 bases, with 12 bases between them. The CDR3 spans 14 residues. Germline V CDR1 and CDR2: DFQATT, SNEGSKA (reference sequence). Worth noting for this clonotype: As yet, its antigen is unknown.

The TCR beta library used iRepertoire HTBI primers with Arm-PCR amplification of CDR3. The authors' processing: Some 57 TRBV and 12 to 15 TRBJ segments were identified across samples. TCRdb re-called the multiplex PCR reads through MiXCR, storing one row per CDR3 protein. The V and J calls were not made by the authors but by TCRdb's processing. The sample lists around 250,000 distinct CDR3 sequences, around 18% occurring once. The sample's time point: newly diagnosed GD, antithyroid drugs for less than 3 months. From PBMCs, RNA was extracted and then used to make the TCR library. The rearrangement joins TRBV20-1 to TRBJ2-2; a possible D gene is TRBD1 (5 bases). The sequence came from a female donor with Graves disease. The specimen was peripheral blood mononuclear cells (PBMCs), collected at new diagnosis, from a patient treated with antithyroid drugs. The CDR3 protein is CSARVQRGAGELFF. CDR3 nucleotide sequence: TGCAGTGCTAGAGTGCAAAGGGGTGCCGGGGAGCTGTTTTTT.